A single TCR beta chain is shown here with its context. Its target is unknown. TCRdb reprocessed the RT-PCR reads with MiXCR, giving one entry per CDR3 protein. The profile shows 4,500 to 6,500 distinct CDR3 sequences, 80% to 90% of them singletons. This record belongs to a study of yellow fever vaccine responses in identical twins. The study, taken as a whole, reports: On the reported evidence, twins' vaccine T cell responses seemed partly convergent and partly personalized.

The CDR3 extends over 15 amino acids. Germline V CDR1 and CDR2: DFQATT, SNEGSKA (reference sequence). With 6 bases removed from V and 0 bases from J, the gap between germline ends came to 18 bases. The genes are TRBV20-1 and TRBJ2-7; D may be TRBD1 (5 bases). This TCR derives from a young woman who received the yellow fever vaccine. Sample: T cells from blood (PBMCs), unsorted or a sorted subset (not recorded which), taken before or after yellow fever vaccination (not recorded which). CDR3 nucleotides: TGCAGTGCCCGACCGCTGGGGCTTACCTCCTACGAGCAGTACTTC. It is translated as CSARPLGLTSYEQYF.